This T cell receptor beta chain originates from a study of blood T cell repertoires in COVID-19. For the study at large: Italy, Spain and the United States were the sources of the convalescent and acute COVID-19 samples. PBMCs, B-cell-depleted T cells, or T cells provided the cDNA or gDNA that made up the material.

The CDR3 spans 15 residues. With 0 bases clipped from V and 4 bases from J, the junction kept 5 bases outside the gene matches. Per the germline V gene, CDR1 is SGHRS and CDR2 is YFSETQ. Participants had their cohort set by participant-reported clinical history. Recovered status in Cohort 3 required two negative PCRs, clearance, or symptom resolution. The method was immunoSEQ multiplex PCR; TCRdb's version includes in-frame clones alone and lacks a portion of them. The data hold 300,000 to 400,000 clones, with roughly 90% observed a single time. Sample: PBMCs or T cells enriched from blood (not recorded which). V is TRBV5-1 and J is TRBJ2-7; 9 bases agree with TRBD1. This TCR derives from a man in his 60s who had recovered from COVID-19. The CDR3 nucleotides read TGCGCCAGCAGCTTGGGTGGGACAGGGACGTACGAGCAGTACTTC. Translation: CASSLGGTGTYEQYF.